The 15 T cell receptor beta chains in this list originate from one sample, sequenced in a study of T cells after yellow fever vaccination. TCRdb itself ran the 5' RACE reads through MiXCR, one entry per CDR3 protein. This sample yields about 340,000 distinct CDR3 sequences, of which 8% to 10% are seen a single time; roughly 18% belongs to the top ten. Sequenced material: PBMCs, taken on the day of the first yellow fever vaccination. The receptors stem from a man in his late teens or twenties who received the YFV17D yellow fever vaccine.

This clonotype was seen a handful of times. The chain is built from TRBV25-1 and TRBJ2-2, with D tentatively TRBD1 (6 bases). This CDR3 is 16 amino acids long. Looked up from germline, CDR1 is MGHDK and CDR2 is SYGVNS. The V end lost 3 bases, the J end lost 4 bases, and 15 bases lay between the germline ends. This CDR3 is CASSELGARGTGELFF. CDR3 nucleotide sequence: TGTGCCAGCAGTGAGCTGGGGGCAAGAGGCACCGGGGAGCTGTTTTTT.

A few counts support this clonotype. The chain has TRBV20-1 and TRBJ2-4; the D gene is possibly TRBD1 (5 bases). With 3 bases removed from V and 8 bases from J, the gap between germline ends came to 11 bases. The germline gives CDR1 DFQATT, CDR2 SNEGSKA (reference sequence). The CDR3 spans 12 residues. The CDR3, as DNA: TGCAGTGCTAGCCCCAGGGCGGACATTCAGTACTTC. As protein: CSASPRADIQYF.

This clonotype was seen just once. This chain joins TRBV20-1 and TRBJ2-5; D is uncertain. This CDR3 comprises 16 residues. Between the trimmed V and J ends, which lost 8 bases and 2 bases, there was a span of 24 bases. From germline, CDR1 is DFQATT and CDR2 SNEGSKA (reference sequence). The CDR3, as DNA: TGCAGTCCAAACTCCAACTCCAGGCAGGTACAAGAGACCCAGTACTTC. It codes for CSPNSNSRQVQETQYF.

In this sample, this clonotype turned up many times. The gene calls are TRBV5-6 and TRBJ2-3; D is unresolved. In germline, CDR1 is SGHDT, CDR2 YYEEEE. CDR3 length: 12 amino acids. Trimming cost V 2 bases and J 3 bases, with 4 bases left between them. The DNA of the CDR3 is TGTGCCAGCAGCTTCGCTACAGATACGCAGTATTTT. Its translation: CASSFATDTQYF.

The chain links TRBV20-1 to TRBJ2-3, with D perhaps assigned TRBD1 or TRBD2 (5 bases each). Trimming shortened V by 0 bases and J by 0 bases, and 10 bases separated the two germline ends. This CDR3 has 15 residues. Germline V lookup: CDR1 DFQATT, CDR2 SNEGSKA (reference sequence). In DNA form, the CDR3 reads TGCAGTGCTAGAGACGGGGCCTCTAGCACAGATACGCAGTATTTT. It codes for CSARDGASSTDTQYF.

The chain combines TRBV5-6 with TRBJ2-7, with 7 positions matching TRBD1. V dropped 0 bases and J dropped 2; count of bases not matched to a gene: 5. Germline V gene data show CDR1 as SGHDT and CDR2 as YYEEEE. This CDR3 has 15 amino acids. CDR3 DNA: TGTGCCAGCAGCTTGGCACCGACAGGGACCTACGAGCAGTACTTC. Its protein product is CASSLAPTGTYEQYF. The complete variable domain, with remaining parts taken from reference TRBV5-6 and TRBJ2-7, reads DAGVTQSPTHLIKTRGQQVTLRCSPKSGHDTVSWYQQALGQGPQFIFQYYEEEERQRGNFPDRFSGHQFPNYSSELNVNALLLGDSALYLCASSLAPTGTYEQYFGPGTRLTVT.

This clonotype appeared a few times. The chain links TRBV4-3 to TRBJ2-1, with 9 bases that match TRBD2. This CDR3 is built from 16 residues. After removal of 1 base from V and 5 bases from J, the junction contained 6 bases not matched to a gene. CDR1 LGHNA and CDR2 YSLEER come from the germline V gene. The chain's CDR3 is CASSQVLGGGDNEQFF. Written as DNA, the CDR3 is TGCGCCAGCAGCCAAGTTCTCGGCGGGGGGGACAATGAGCAGTTCTTC.

V is TRBV5-6 and J is TRBJ1-5; 8 bases are a match to TRBD1. From germline, CDR1 is SGHDT and CDR2 YYEEEE. Trimming took 4 bases from V and 3 from J; bases not matched to a gene: 9. The CDR3 runs 16 residues. The CDR3 loop reads CASSPWTGQINQPQHF. In DNA, the CDR3 is TGTGCCAGCAGCCCCTGGACAGGGCAAATCAATCAGCCCCAGCATTTT.

The chain carries TRBV6-1 and TRBJ2-1; 8 bases fit TRBD2. The V and J ends lost 5 bases and 3 bases, in that order; junction bases with no gene match: 12. This CDR3 contains 17 residues. The V gene's germline CDR1 is MNHNS and CDR2 SASEGT. The CDR3 sequence is CASSPPPLRGDYNEQFF. The CDR3 nucleotides are TGTGCCAGCAGTCCACCTCCGTTGCGGGGGGACTACAATGAGCAGTTCTTC.

V is TRBV20-1 and J is TRBJ2-7; 9 bases match TRBD2. This CDR3 spans 13 amino acids. V trimming: 5 bases; J trimming: 2 bases; junction bases outside the gene matches: 4. Germline assignment: CDR1 DFQATT and CDR2 SNEGSKA (reference sequence). CDR3 nucleotide sequence: TGCAGTGCTCAAGCGGGGGGAACCTACGAGCAGTACGTC. Translated: CSAQAGGTYEQYV.

The chain is built from TRBV20-1 and TRBJ1-3; TRBD1 is a possible D gene (6 bases). In germline, CDR1 is DFQATT, CDR2 SNEGSKA (reference sequence). Trimming removed 5 bases at V and 0 bases at J, with 11 bases between. The CDR3 contains 14 residues. CDR3 in DNA: TGCAGTGCTTCCCTAGGGGGCTCTGGAAACACCATATATTTT. This translates into CSASLGGSGNTIYF.

This chain's CDR3 is CASSQDGGAGYEQYF. For the CDR3, the DNA is TGCGCCAGCAGCCAAGACGGAGGGGCAGGCTACGAGCAGTACTTC. The chain is built from TRBV4-3 and TRBJ2-7; a possible D gene is TRBD2 (6 bases). Trimming took 0 bases from V and 3 from J, leaving 12 bases between them. The germline gives CDR1 LGHNA, CDR2 YSLEER. The CDR3 is 15 residues long.

This clonotype was counted at least ten times. The chain couples TRBV6-5 to TRBJ1-6; 9 positions agree with TRBD1. The germline gives CDR1 MNHEY, CDR2 SVGAGI. Unmatched junction bases numbered 5, after V lost 2 bases and J lost 6 bases. The CDR3 covers 16 residues. The CDR3 nucleotides are TGTGCCAGCAGTTACGGACAGGGGACGGGTAATTCACCCCTCCACTTT. Amino acids: CASSYGQGTGNSPLHF.

This clonotype came up many times. The V and J genes are TRBV7-9 and TRBJ1-3, with 7 bases aligning to TRBD1. The CDR3 has 12 amino acids. V shed 10 bases and J 16 bases; nucleotides not matched to a gene: 16. Germline loops: CDR1 SEHNR, CDR2 FQNEAQ (reference sequence). Here the CDR3 reads CATQDRSGTVYF. In DNA, the CDR3 is TGTGCCACACAAGACCGATCCGGGACAGTCTATTTT.

This clonotype was counted at least ten times. This chain links TRBV5-8 with TRBJ2-5; 9 positions match TRBD2. CDR1 and CDR2 (germline): SGHTS, YDEGEE. The CDR3 runs to 15 residues. Germline trimming cut 0 bases from V and 5 bases from J; bases unmatched to any gene: 5. The CDR3 protein is CASSLDLAGGETQYF. The CDR3 nucleotides read TGTGCCAGCAGCTTGGATTTGGCGGGGGGGGAGACCCAGTACTTC.